Listed below are T cell receptor beta chains from one sample, sequenced in a study of T cell responses to AZD1222 COVID-19 vaccine. TCRdb keeps only in-frame clones here, not all; method: immunoSEQ multiplex PCR. The table records fewer than 150,000 clones, over 85% of them present only once. The sample in question was peripheral blood, obtained on day 0 of AZD1222 vaccination. These receptors were collected from an adult in good health. CDR3s include the opening cysteine and the closing phenylalanine or tryptophan. Each record gives: J gene, V gene, D gene, clone size, CDR3 protein, CDR3 DNA. The D gene is left open where the match is weak. Size is stated for part of the rows, as once, few or many counts, or as a class when the clone is expanded.

J gene: TRBJ2-7; V gene: TRBV6-2/TRBV6-3; D gene: TRBD1; clone size: few; CDR3 protein: CASSYGTVYEQYF; CDR3 DNA: TGTGCCAGCAGTTACGGGACAGTCTACGAGCAGTACTTC
J gene: TRBJ2-1; V gene: TRBV6-5; D gene: TRBD2; clone size: NA; CDR3 protein: CASSYPGLAPGEQFF; CDR3 DNA: TGTGCCAGCAGTTACCCCGGACTAGCGCCCGGTGAGCAGTTCTTC
J gene: TRBJ1-2; V gene: TRBV28; D gene: TRBD1; clone size: once; CDR3 protein: CASSLDLLGQLYGYTF; CDR3 DNA: TGTGCCAGCAGTTTAGACCTCTTGGGACAGCTATATGGCTACACCTTC
J gene: TRBJ1-3; V gene: TRBV12-3/TRBV12-4; D gene: NA; clone size: NA; CDR3 protein: CASSPGNTIYF; CDR3 DNA: TGTGCCAGCTCACCTGGAAACACCATATATTTT
J gene: TRBJ1-5; V gene: TRBV28; D gene: NA; clone size: NA; CDR3 protein: CASSRGRGFNQPQHF; CDR3 DNA: TGTGCCAGCAGCCGAGGGCGCGGCTTTAATCAGCCCCAGCATTTT
J gene: TRBJ1-6; V gene: TRBV19; D gene: NA; clone size: NA; CDR3 protein: CASSLTYGSYNSPLHF; CDR3 DNA: TGTGCCAGCTCCCTCACTTATGGGTCCTATAATTCACCCCTCCACTTT
J gene: TRBJ1-6; V gene: TRBV3-1/TRBV3-2; D gene: NA; clone size: few; CDR3 protein: CASSQGGHLHF; CDR3 DNA: TGTGCCAGCAGTCAAGGTGGGCACCTCCACTTT
J gene: TRBJ2-5; V gene: TRBV24-1; D gene: NA; clone size: NA; CDR3 protein: CATSDFSLHQETQYF; CDR3 DNA: TGTGCCACCAGTGATTTTTCATTGCACCAAGAGACCCAGTACTTC
J gene: TRBJ1-1; V gene: TRBV12-3/TRBV12-4; D gene: TRBD1; clone size: NA; CDR3 protein: CASSPDRDTEAFF; CDR3 DNA: TGTGCCAGCAGTCCCGACAGGGACACTGAAGCTTTCTTT
J gene: TRBJ1-1; V gene: TRBV28; D gene: NA; clone size: NA; CDR3 protein: CASSSGGAGNTEAFF; CDR3 DNA: TGTGCCAGCAGTTCCGGCGGGGCAGGTAACACTGAAGCTTTCTTT
J gene: TRBJ2-7; V gene: TRBV7-9; D gene: NA; clone size: NA; CDR3 protein: CASSSPLTGVAAVYEQYF; CDR3 DNA: TGTGCCAGCAGCTCCCCCCTCACCGGAGTGGCGGCAGTCTACGAGCAGTACTTC
J gene: TRBJ1-2; V gene: TRBV28; D gene: TRBD1; clone size: NA; CDR3 protein: CASSFGGTGELSGYTF; CDR3 DNA: TGTGCCAGCAGTTTCGGGGGGACAGGGGAATTAAGTGGCTACACCTTC
J gene: TRBJ2-1; V gene: TRBV18; D gene: TRBD2; clone size: NA; CDR3 protein: CASSRLAAYNEQFF; CDR3 DNA: TGTGCCAGCTCTAGACTAGCGGCTTACAATGAGCAGTTCTTC
J gene: TRBJ1-5; V gene: TRBV5-6; D gene: NA; clone size: NA; CDR3 protein: CASSLASGAAVVQPQHF; CDR3 DNA: TGTGCCAGCAGCTTGGCCAGCGGGGCCGCGGTGGTTCAGCCCCAGCATTTT
J gene: TRBJ2-1; V gene: TRBV7-9; D gene: NA; clone size: NA; CDR3 protein: CASSSGGRGAEQFF; CDR3 DNA: TGTGCCAGCAGCAGCGGCGGGCGAGGGGCTGAGCAGTTCTTC
J gene: TRBJ1-2; V gene: TRBV19; D gene: NA; clone size: NA; CDR3 protein: CASSADRDRVGYTF; CDR3 DNA: TGTGCCAGTAGTGCGGACCGGGACCGGGTGGGCTACACCTTC
J gene: TRBJ1-2; V gene: TRBV2; D gene: TRBD1; clone size: once; CDR3 protein: CASSEADRTGGYGYTF; CDR3 DNA: TGTGCCAGCAGTGAAGCGGACAGGACAGGCGGGTATGGCTACACCTTC
J gene: TRBJ2-7; V gene: TRBV5-8; D gene: NA; clone size: NA; CDR3 protein: CASSFGGGYEQYF; CDR3 DNA: TGTGCCAGCAGCTTCGGAGGGGGCTACGAGCAGTACTTC
J gene: TRBJ2-1; V gene: TRBV5-1; D gene: TRBD1; clone size: once; CDR3 protein: CASSLLGQDNNEQFF; CDR3 DNA: TGCGCCAGCAGCCTCCTTGGACAGGATAACAATGAGCAGTTCTTC
J gene: TRBJ1-2; V gene: TRBV2; D gene: NA; clone size: NA; CDR3 protein: CASRLYGRIANYGYTF; CDR3 DNA: TGTGCCAGCAGACTATATGGACGGATAGCTAACTATGGCTACACCTTC
J gene: TRBJ1-1; V gene: TRBV12-3/TRBV12-4; D gene: NA; clone size: NA; CDR3 protein: CASRGPGPEAFF; CDR3 DNA: TGTGCCAGCAGGGGCCCGGGTCCTGAAGCTTTCTTT
J gene: TRBJ1-2; V gene: TRBV7-2; D gene: NA; clone size: NA; CDR3 protein: CASSLAVGVEGYTF; CDR3 DNA: TGTGCCAGCAGCTTAGCGGTAGGGGTGGAGGGTTACACCTTC
J gene: TRBJ2-1; V gene: TRBV20-1; D gene: NA; clone size: NA; CDR3 protein: CSPRNNEQFF; CDR3 DNA: TGCAGTCCTAGAAACAATGAGCAGTTCTTC
J gene: TRBJ2-7; V gene: TRBV9; D gene: NA; clone size: NA; CDR3 protein: CASSVGPWARDSYEQYF; CDR3 DNA: TGTGCCAGCAGCGTAGGGCCTTGGGCTCGCGACTCCTACGAGCAGTACTTC
J gene: TRBJ1-1; V gene: TRBV19; D gene: NA; clone size: NA; CDR3 protein: CASSHAAFF; CDR3 DNA: TGTGCCAGTAGCCATGCAGCTTTCTTT
J gene: TRBJ1-1; V gene: TRBV19; D gene: TRBD1; clone size: NA; CDR3 protein: CASRTGTGVVGNTEAFF; CDR3 DNA: TGTGCCAGTAGGACCGGGACAGGGGTCGTGGGAAACACTGAAGCTTTCTTT
J gene: TRBJ2-7; V gene: TRBV7-9; D gene: NA; clone size: NA; CDR3 protein: CASSLGQSIAYEQYF; CDR3 DNA: TGTGCCAGCAGCTTAGGACAGAGCATAGCCTACGAGCAGTACTTC
J gene: TRBJ1-5; V gene: TRBV7-2; D gene: NA; clone size: NA; CDR3 protein: CASSKDSVNQPQHF; CDR3 DNA: TGTGCCAGCAGCAAGGACAGCGTAAATCAGCCCCAGCATTTT
J gene: TRBJ2-1; V gene: TRBV2; D gene: NA; clone size: NA; CDR3 protein: CASSSDLAEQFF; CDR3 DNA: TGTGCCAGCAGTAGCGACCTCGCTGAGCAGTTCTTC
J gene: TRBJ2-7; V gene: TRBV10-3; D gene: NA; clone size: NA; CDR3 protein: CAISDGGPKRAEQYF; CDR3 DNA: TGTGCCATCAGTGATGGGGGGCCTAAAAGGGCCGAGCAGTACTTC
J gene: TRBJ1-2; V gene: TRBV7-2; D gene: TRBD1; clone size: NA; CDR3 protein: CASSLRGQDYGYTF; CDR3 DNA: TGTGCCAGCAGCTTAAGGGGGCAGGACTATGGCTACACCTTC
J gene: TRBJ2-2; V gene: TRBV25-1; D gene: NA; clone size: NA; CDR3 protein: CASSQVPGELFF; CDR3 DNA: TGTGCCAGCAGCCAAGTTCCCGGGGAGCTGTTTTTT
J gene: TRBJ1-2; V gene: TRBV9; D gene: NA; clone size: once; CDR3 protein: CASSVVGGDGYTF; CDR3 DNA: TGTGCCAGCAGCGTAGTCGGGGGCGATGGCTACACCTTC
J gene: TRBJ1-2; V gene: TRBV28; D gene: TRBD1; clone size: NA; CDR3 protein: CASSRGQSYGYTF; CDR3 DNA: TGTGCCAGCAGTCGGGGACAGTCCTACGGCTACACCTTC
J gene: TRBJ1-3; V gene: TRBV4-2; D gene: TRBD1; clone size: NA; CDR3 protein: CASSQGGQGLSGNTIYF; CDR3 DNA: TGTGCCAGCAGCCAAGGAGGACAGGGCCTCTCTGGAAACACCATATATTTT
J gene: TRBJ1-5; V gene: TRBV28; D gene: NA; clone size: NA; CDR3 protein: CASSGTRQNQPQHF; CDR3 DNA: TGTGCCAGCAGTGGGACACGTCAGAATCAGCCCCAGCATTTT
J gene: TRBJ2-1; V gene: TRBV4-3; D gene: TRBD1; clone size: NA; CDR3 protein: CASSLRDRDNEQFF; CDR3 DNA: TGCGCCAGCAGCTTAAGGGACAGGGACAATGAGCAGTTCTTC
J gene: TRBJ2-7; V gene: TRBV5-1; D gene: TRBD2; clone size: NA; CDR3 protein: CASSNLAGSSSYEQYF; CDR3 DNA: TGCGCCAGCAGCAACCTAGCGGGATCTTCCTCCTACGAGCAGTACTTC
J gene: TRBJ2-6; V gene: TRBV7-6; D gene: TRBD1; clone size: NA; CDR3 protein: CASSFGQGVTLSGANVLTF; CDR3 DNA: TGTGCCAGCAGCTTCGGACAGGGCGTCACTCTCTCTGGGGCCAACGTCCTGACTTTC
J gene: TRBJ2-7; V gene: TRBV5-4; D gene: TRBD2; clone size: NA; CDR3 protein: CASSYGLAGGYEQYF; CDR3 DNA: TGTGCCAGCAGCTACGGACTAGCGGGGGGCTACGAGCAGTACTTC
J gene: TRBJ2-7; V gene: TRBV18; D gene: TRBD1; clone size: NA; CDR3 protein: CASSLTGDDEQYF; CDR3 DNA: TGTGCCAGCTCACTAACAGGGGACGACGAGCAGTACTTC
J gene: TRBJ1-4; V gene: TRBV4-2; D gene: NA; clone size: NA; CDR3 protein: CASTPGGFANEKLFF; CDR3 DNA: TGTGCCAGCACCCCCGGGGGTTTTGCTAATGAAAAACTGTTTTTT
J gene: TRBJ2-7; V gene: TRBV28; D gene: NA; clone size: NA; CDR3 protein: CASREDSLSYEQYF; CDR3 DNA: TGTGCCAGCAGGGAGGACAGTCTCTCCTACGAGCAGTACTTC
J gene: TRBJ1-2; V gene: TRBV5-1; D gene: TRBD1; clone size: NA; CDR3 protein: CASRNSGQGAGGYTF; CDR3 DNA: TGCGCCAGCAGGAATTCCGGACAGGGGGCGGGAGGCTACACCTTC
J gene: TRBJ2-2; V gene: TRBV5-1; D gene: NA; clone size: NA; CDR3 protein: CASRPGPTNTGELFF; CDR3 DNA: TGCGCCAGCCGACCGGGACCTACGAACACCGGGGAGCTGTTTTTT
J gene: TRBJ1-4; V gene: TRBV19; D gene: NA; clone size: NA; CDR3 protein: CASNSRKAPNEKLFF; CDR3 DNA: TGTGCCAGTAATAGTCGGAAGGCTCCTAATGAAAAACTGTTTTTT
J gene: TRBJ2-3; V gene: TRBV5-4; D gene: NA; clone size: NA; CDR3 protein: CASSLAGLPDTQYF; CDR3 DNA: TGTGCCAGCAGCTTGGCCGGGTTACCAGATACGCAGTATTTT
J gene: TRBJ2-1; V gene: TRBV27; D gene: TRBD2; clone size: NA; CDR3 protein: CASIGGSRYNEQFF; CDR3 DNA: TGTGCCAGCATCGGCGGGAGCCGATACAATGAGCAGTTCTTC
J gene: TRBJ2-1; V gene: TRBV7-6; D gene: NA; clone size: once; CDR3 protein: CASSLQGYEQFF; CDR3 DNA: TGTGCCAGCAGCCTACAGGGTTATGAGCAGTTCTTC
J gene: TRBJ2-3; V gene: TRBV7-9; D gene: NA; clone size: NA; CDR3 protein: CASSSPGPDPDTQYF; CDR3 DNA: TGTGCCAGCAGCTCCCCGGGCCCAGACCCAGATACGCAGTATTTT
J gene: TRBJ2-6; V gene: TRBV6-5; D gene: NA; clone size: once; CDR3 protein: CASNGGHSGANVLTF; CDR3 DNA: TGTGCCAGCAATGGGGGGCACTCTGGGGCCAACGTCCTGACTTTC
J gene: TRBJ2-5; V gene: TRBV7-8; D gene: NA; clone size: NA; CDR3 protein: CASSLESGRAKTQYF; CDR3 DNA: TGTGCCAGCAGCTTAGAGTCCGGGAGAGCAAAGACCCAGTACTTC
J gene: TRBJ1-4; V gene: TRBV28; D gene: NA; clone size: NA; CDR3 protein: CASSLTSGEVEKLFF; CDR3 DNA: TGTGCCAGCAGTTTAACATCTGGGGAAGTAGAAAAACTGTTTTTT
J gene: TRBJ2-1; V gene: TRBV19; D gene: NA; clone size: NA; CDR3 protein: CASNLGREDNEQFF; CDR3 DNA: TGTGCCAGTAACCTCGGCAGGGAGGACAATGAGCAGTTCTTC
J gene: TRBJ1-1; V gene: TRBV9; D gene: NA; clone size: NA; CDR3 protein: CASSEAMNTEAFF; CDR3 DNA: TGTGCCAGCAGTGAAGCAATGAACACTGAAGCTTTCTTT